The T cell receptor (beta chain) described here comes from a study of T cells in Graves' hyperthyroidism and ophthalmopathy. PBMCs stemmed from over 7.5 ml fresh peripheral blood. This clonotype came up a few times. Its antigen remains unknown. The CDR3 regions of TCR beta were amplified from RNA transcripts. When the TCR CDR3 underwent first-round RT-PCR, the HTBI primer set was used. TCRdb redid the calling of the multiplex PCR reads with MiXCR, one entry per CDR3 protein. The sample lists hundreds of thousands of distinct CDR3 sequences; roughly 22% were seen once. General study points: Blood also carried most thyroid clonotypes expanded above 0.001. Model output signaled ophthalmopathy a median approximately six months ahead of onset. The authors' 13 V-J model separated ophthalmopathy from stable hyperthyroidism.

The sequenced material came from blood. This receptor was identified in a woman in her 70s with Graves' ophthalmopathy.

In nucleotides, the CDR3 is TGTGCCAGCAGCTTGGCGCTAGCGGGAGGCCACTCTGCCACAGATACGCAGTATTTT. Translated, it gives CASSLALAGGHSATDTQYF. This rearrangement joins TRBV7-6 to TRBJ2-3, with TRBD2 identical over 11 bases. The V gene end was trimmed by 3 bases and the J gene end by 2 bases; junction bases not matched to a gene: 13. CDR3 length: 19 amino acids. CDR1 and CDR2 (germline): SGHVS, FNYEAQ.